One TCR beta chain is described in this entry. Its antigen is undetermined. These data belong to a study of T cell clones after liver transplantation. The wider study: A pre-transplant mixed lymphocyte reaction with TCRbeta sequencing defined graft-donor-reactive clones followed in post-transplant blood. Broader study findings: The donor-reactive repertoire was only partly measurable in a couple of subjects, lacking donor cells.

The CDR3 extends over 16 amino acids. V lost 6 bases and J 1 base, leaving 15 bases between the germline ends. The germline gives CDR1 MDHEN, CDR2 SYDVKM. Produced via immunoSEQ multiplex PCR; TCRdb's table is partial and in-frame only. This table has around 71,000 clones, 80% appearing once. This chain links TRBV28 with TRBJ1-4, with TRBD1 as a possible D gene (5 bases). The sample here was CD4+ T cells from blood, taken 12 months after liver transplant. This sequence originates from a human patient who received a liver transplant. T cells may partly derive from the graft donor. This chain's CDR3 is CASSLPGTGTNEKLFF. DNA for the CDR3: TGTGCCAGCAGCTTACCGGGGACGGGAACTAATGAAAAACTGTTTTTT. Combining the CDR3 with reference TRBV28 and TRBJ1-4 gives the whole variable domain DVKVTQSSRYLVKRTGEKVFLECVQDMDHENMFWYRQDPGLGLRLIYFSYDVKMKEKGDIPEGYSVSREKKERFSLILESASTNQTSMYLCASSLPGTGTNEKLFFGSGTQLSVL.